Each of the 5 T cell receptor beta chains below was sequenced from the same sample in a study of cytomegalovirus exposure and HLA in healthy donors. 60 Vbeta and 13 Jbeta primers were used in PCR. Repertoires were generated with immunoSEQ multiplex PCR, while TCRdb's copy carries only in-frame clones and drops some. The sample holds approximately 140,000 clones; about 70% are singletons and the top ten take over 2%. Sequencing was performed on PBMCs. The source of these receptors is a woman aged 60-75 years in good health and CMV-seropositive.

The chain joins TRBV11-2 to TRBJ2-1; no definite D call. Trimming took off 2 bases at V and 0 bases at J, with 11 bases between the two ends. The CDR3 is 16 residues long. Per germline, CDR1 SGHAT and CDR2 FQNNGV. This chain's CDR3 is CASSLTTLSSYNEQFF. CDR3 DNA sequence: TGTGCCAGCAGCTTAACGACTCTTAGCTCCTACAATGAGCAGTTCTTC.

This clone has more than one count but fewer than ten. DNA of the CDR3: TGTGCCAGCAGCCCCTGGAGCGACAATCAGCCCCAGCATTTT. Amino acid sequence: CASSPWSDNQPQHF. This chain uses TRBV11-2 with TRBJ1-5; D remains unclear. CDR1 and CDR2 (germline): SGHAT, FQNNGV. The CDR3 has 14 amino acids. V lost 5 bases, J lost 3 bases, and 11 bases lay in between.

The chain uses TRBV6-5 and TRBJ2-7, with 9 nucleotides matching TRBD2. This CDR3 is built from 14 residues. Germline lookup yields CDR1 MNHEY and CDR2 SVGAGI. Losses at the gene ends were 6 bases for V and 6 bases for J; bases not matched to a gene: 9. The CDR3 spells CASSRGGAGLEQYF. The DNA for the CDR3 is TGTGCCAGCAGCCGCGGGGGGGCCGGGCTCGAGCAGTACTTC.

The CDR3 loop reads CASSGRDSNTEAFF. The DNA for the CDR3 is TGTGCCAGCTCAGGTCGGGACAGCAACACTGAAGCTTTCTTT. The chain employs TRBV18 and TRBJ1-1; TRBD1 matches at 7 bases. With 5 bases clipped from V and 2 bases from J, the junction kept 5 bases outside the gene matches. Looked up from germline, CDR1 is KGHSH and CDR2 is LQKENI. The CDR3 runs 14 residues.

This rearrangement joins TRBV7-3 to TRBJ1-1; 9 positions agree with TRBD1. Losses at the gene ends were 6 bases for V and 3 bases for J; bases not matched to a gene: 2. CDR1 and CDR2 from the germline V gene are SGHTA and FQGTGA. This CDR3 spans 13 amino acids. As DNA, the CDR3 is TGTGCCAGCAGACGGGACAGGGACACTGAAGCTTTCTTT. Protein sequence: CASRRDRDTEAFF. Full variable domain (outside the CDR3, taken from reference TRBV7-3 and TRBJ1-1): GAGVSQTPSNKVTEKGKYVELRCDPISGHTALYWYRQSLGQGPEFLIYFQGTGAADDSGLPNDRFFAVRPEGSVSTLKIQRTERGDSAVYLCASRRDRDTEAFFGQGTRLTVV.